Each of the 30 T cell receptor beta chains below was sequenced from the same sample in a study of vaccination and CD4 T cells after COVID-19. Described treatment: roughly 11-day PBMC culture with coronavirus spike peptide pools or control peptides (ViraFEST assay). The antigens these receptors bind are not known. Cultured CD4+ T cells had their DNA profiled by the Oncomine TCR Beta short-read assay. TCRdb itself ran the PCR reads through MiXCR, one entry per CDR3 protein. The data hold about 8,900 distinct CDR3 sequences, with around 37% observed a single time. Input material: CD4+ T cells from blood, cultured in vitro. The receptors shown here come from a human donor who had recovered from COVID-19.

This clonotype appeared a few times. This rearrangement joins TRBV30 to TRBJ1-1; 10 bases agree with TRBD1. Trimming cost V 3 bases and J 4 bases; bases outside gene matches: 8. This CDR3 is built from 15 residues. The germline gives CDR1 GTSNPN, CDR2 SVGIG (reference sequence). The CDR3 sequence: CAWRSKDRGGTEAFF. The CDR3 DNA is TGTGCCTGGAGATCCAAGGACAGGGGGGGCACTGAAGCTTTCTTT. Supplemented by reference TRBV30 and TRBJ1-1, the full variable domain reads SQTIHQWPATLVQPVGSPLSLECTVEGTSNPNLYWYRQAAGRGLQLLFYSVGIGQISSEVPQNLSASRPQDRQFILSSKKLLLSDSGFYLCAWRSKDRGGTEAFFGQGTRLTVV.

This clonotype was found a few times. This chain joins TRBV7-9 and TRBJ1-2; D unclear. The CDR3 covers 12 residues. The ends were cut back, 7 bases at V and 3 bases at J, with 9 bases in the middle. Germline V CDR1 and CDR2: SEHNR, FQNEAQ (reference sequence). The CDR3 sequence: CASTPLDYGYTF. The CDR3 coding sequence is TGTGCCAGCACCCCGTTGGACTATGGCTACACCTTC. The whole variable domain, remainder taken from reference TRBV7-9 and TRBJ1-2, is DTGVSQNPRHKITKRGQNVTFRCDPISEHNRLYWYRQTLGQGPEFLTYFQNEAQLEKSRLLSDRFSAERPKGSFSTLEIQRTEQGDSAMYLCASTPLDYGYTFGSGTRLTVV.

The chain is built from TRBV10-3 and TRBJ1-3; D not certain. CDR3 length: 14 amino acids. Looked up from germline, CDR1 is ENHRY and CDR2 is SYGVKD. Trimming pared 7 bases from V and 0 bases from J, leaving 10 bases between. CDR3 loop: CAIKETLSGNTIYF. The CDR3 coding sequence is TGTGCCATCAAGGAGACTCTCTCTGGAAACACCATATATTTT.

CDR3 sequence reads: CASSPSISGQGAQYF. CDR3 bases: TGTGCCAGCTCACCAAGTATTTCCGGGCAAGGGGCGCAGTATTTT. The chain links TRBV18 to TRBJ2-3; possible D gene TRBD1, 5 bases. V was shortened by 2 bases and J by 10 bases, with 19 bases between the two germline ends. The length of the CDR3 is 15 residues. Per the germline V gene, CDR1 is KGHSH and CDR2 is LQKENI.

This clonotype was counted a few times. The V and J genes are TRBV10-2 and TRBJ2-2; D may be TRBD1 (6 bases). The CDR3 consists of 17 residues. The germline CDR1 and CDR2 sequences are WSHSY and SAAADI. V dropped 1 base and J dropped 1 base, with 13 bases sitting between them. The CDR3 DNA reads TGCGCCAGCAGTGAGTTGCAGGGGAGATGGAACACCGGGGAGCTGTTTTTT. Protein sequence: CASSELQGRWNTGELFF.

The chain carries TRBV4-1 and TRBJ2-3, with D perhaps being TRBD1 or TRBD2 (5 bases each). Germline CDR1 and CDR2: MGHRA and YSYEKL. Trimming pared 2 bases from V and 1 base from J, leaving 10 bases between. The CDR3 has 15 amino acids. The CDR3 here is CASSQLGTGTDTQYF. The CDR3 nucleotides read TGCGCCAGCAGCCAACTTGGGACGGGCACAGATACGCAGTATTTT.

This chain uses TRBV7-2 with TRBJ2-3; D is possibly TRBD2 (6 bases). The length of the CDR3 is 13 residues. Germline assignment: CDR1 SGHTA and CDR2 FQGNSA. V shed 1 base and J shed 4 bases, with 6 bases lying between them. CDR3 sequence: CASSLGGADTQYF. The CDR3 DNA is TGTGCCAGCAGCTTAGGGGGGGCAGATACGCAGTATTTT.

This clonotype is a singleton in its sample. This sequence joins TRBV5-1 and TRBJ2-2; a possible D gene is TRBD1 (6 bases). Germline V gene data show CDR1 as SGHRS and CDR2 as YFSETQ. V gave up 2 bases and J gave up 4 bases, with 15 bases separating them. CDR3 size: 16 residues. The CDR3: CASSLMGAGSTGELFF. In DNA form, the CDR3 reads TGCGCCAGCAGCTTAATGGGGGCAGGAAGCACCGGGGAGCTGTTTTTT.

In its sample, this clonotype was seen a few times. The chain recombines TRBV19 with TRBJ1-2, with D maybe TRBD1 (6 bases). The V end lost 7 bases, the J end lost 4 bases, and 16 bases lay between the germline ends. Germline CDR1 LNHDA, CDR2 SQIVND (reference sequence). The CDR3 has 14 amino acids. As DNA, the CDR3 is TGTGCCAGTAATTTCCAGGGGACCGGCTATGGCTACACCTTC. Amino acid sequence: CASNFQGTGYGYTF. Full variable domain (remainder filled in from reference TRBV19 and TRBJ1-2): DGGITQSPKYLFRKEGQNVTLSCEQNLNHDAMYWYRQDPGQGLRLIYYSQIVNDFQKGDIAEGYSVSREKKESFPLTVTSAQKNPTAFYLCASNFQGTGYGYTFGSGTRLTVV.

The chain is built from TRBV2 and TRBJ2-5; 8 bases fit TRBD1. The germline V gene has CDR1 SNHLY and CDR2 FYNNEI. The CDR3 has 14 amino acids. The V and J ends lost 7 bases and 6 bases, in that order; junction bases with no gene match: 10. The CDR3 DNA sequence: TGTGCCAGCATCCGGGACAGGAGGGAGAAGACCCAGTACTTC. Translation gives CASIRDRREKTQYF.

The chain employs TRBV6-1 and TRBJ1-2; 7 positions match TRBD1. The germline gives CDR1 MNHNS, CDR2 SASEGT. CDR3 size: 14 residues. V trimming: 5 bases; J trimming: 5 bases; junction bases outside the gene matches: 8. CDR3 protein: CASSTGQAVYGYTF. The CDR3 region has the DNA TGTGCCAGCAGTACCGGACAGGCAGTGTATGGCTACACCTTC.

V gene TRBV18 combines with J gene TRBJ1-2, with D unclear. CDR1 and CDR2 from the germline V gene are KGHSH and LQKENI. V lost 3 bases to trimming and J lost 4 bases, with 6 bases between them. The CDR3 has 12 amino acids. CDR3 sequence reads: CASSPTGYGYTF. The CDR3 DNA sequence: TGTGCCAGCTCACCTACTGGCTATGGCTACACCTTC.

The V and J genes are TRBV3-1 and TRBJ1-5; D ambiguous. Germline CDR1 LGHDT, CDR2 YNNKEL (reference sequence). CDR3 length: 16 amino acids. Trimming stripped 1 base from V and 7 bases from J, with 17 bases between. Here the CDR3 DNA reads TGTGCCAGCAGCCAAGGGGAAAGTGGGCGATTACAGCCCCAGCATTTT. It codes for CASSQGESGRLQPQHF.

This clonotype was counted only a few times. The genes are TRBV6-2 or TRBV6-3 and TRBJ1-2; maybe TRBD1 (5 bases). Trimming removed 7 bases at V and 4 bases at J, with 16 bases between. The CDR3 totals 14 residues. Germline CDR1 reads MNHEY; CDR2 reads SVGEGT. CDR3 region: CASTWDSEIYGYTF. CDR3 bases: TGTGCCAGCACCTGGGACTCAGAAATCTATGGCTACACCTTC.

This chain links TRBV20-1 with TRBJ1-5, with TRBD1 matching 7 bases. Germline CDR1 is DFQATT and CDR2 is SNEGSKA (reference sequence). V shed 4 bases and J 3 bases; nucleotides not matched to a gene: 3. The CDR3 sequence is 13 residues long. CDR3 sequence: CSATTGVNQPQHF. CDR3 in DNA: TGCAGTGCTACTACAGGGGTCAATCAGCCCCAGCATTTT.

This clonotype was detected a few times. The CDR3 DNA reads TGTGCCAGCAGCCACAACTTAAACACCGGGGAGCTGTTTTTT. Amino acids: CASSHNLNTGELFF. The V call is TRBV7-9, the J call TRBJ2-2; the D is unclear. The germline V gene has CDR1 SEHNR and CDR2 FQNEAQ (reference sequence). Trimming took off 5 bases at V and 2 bases at J, with 9 bases between the two ends. The CDR3 runs 14 residues.

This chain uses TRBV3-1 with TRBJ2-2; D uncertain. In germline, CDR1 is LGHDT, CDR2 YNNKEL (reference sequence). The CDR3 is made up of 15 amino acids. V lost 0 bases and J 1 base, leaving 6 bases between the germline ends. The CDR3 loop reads CASSQDLRNTGELFF. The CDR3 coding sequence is TGTGCCAGCAGCCAAGATCTGAGGAACACCGGGGAGCTGTTTTTT.

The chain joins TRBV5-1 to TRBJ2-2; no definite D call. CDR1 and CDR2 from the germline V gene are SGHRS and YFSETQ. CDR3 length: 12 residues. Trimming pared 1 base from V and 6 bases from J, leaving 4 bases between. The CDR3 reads CASSLPPGELFF. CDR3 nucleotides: TGCGCCAGCAGCTTGCCCCCCGGGGAGCTGTTTTTT.

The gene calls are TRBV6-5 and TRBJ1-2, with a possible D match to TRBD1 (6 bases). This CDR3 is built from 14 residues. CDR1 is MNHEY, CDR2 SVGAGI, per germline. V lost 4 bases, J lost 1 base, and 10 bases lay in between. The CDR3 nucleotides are TGTGCCAGCAGTTCGGACAGCTATAACTATGGCTACACCTTC. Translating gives CASSSDSYNYGYTF.

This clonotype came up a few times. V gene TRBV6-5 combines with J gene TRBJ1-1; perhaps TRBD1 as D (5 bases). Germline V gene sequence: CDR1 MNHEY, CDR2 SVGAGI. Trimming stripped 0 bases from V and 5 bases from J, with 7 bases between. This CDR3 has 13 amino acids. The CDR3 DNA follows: TGTGCCAGCAGTTACTCGGGGGTAACTGAAGCTTTCTTT. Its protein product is CASSYSGVTEAFF.

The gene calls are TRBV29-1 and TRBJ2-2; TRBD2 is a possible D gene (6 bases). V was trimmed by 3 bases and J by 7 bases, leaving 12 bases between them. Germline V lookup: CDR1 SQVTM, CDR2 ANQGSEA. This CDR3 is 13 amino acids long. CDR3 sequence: CSVEGGKDGELFF. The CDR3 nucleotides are TGCAGCGTTGAGGGAGGCAAAGACGGGGAGCTGTTTTTT.

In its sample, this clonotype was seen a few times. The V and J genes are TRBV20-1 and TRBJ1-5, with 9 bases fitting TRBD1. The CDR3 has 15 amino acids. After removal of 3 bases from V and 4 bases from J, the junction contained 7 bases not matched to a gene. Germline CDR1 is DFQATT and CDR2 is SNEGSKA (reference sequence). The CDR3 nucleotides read TGCAGTGCTAGGGAGGGACAGGGAAGGAATCAGCCCCAGCATTTT. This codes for CSAREGQGRNQPQHF.

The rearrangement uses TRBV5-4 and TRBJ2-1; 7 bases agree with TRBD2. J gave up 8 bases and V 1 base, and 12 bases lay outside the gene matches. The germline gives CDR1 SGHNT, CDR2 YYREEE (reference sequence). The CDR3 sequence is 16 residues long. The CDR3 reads CASSLSARGDGDEQFF. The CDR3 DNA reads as TGTGCCAGCAGCTTGTCAGCACGGGGGGATGGTGATGAGCAGTTCTTC.

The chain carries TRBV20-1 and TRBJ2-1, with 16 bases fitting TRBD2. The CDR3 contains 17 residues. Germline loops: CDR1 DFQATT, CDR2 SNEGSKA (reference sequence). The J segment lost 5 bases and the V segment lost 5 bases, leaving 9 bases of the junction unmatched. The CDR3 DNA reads TGCAGTGCTTTGGGACTAGCGGGGGGGCCATCCAACAATGAGCAGTTCTTC. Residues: CSALGLAGGPSNNEQFF.

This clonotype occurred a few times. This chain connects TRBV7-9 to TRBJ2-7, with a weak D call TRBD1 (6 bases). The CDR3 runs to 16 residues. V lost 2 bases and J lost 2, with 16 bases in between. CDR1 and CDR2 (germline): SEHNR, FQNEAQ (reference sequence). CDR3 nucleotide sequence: TGTGCCAGCAGCTTAACTACAGGGAGTACAACCTACGAGCAGTACTTC. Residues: CASSLTTGSTTYEQYF.

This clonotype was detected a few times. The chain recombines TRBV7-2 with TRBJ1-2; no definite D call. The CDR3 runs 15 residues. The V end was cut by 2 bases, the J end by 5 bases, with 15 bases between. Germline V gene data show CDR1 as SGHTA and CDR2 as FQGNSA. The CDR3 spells CASSLPTVGWYGYTF. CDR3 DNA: TGTGCCAGCAGCTTACCAACCGTGGGTTGGTATGGCTACACCTTC.

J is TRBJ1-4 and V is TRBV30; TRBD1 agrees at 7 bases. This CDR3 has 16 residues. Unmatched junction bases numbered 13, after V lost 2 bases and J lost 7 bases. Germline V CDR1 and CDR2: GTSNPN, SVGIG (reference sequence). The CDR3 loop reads CAWSPGSIKGAEKLFF. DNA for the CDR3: TGTGCCTGGAGTCCGGGCTCCATCAAGGGGGCTGAAAAACTGTTTTTT.

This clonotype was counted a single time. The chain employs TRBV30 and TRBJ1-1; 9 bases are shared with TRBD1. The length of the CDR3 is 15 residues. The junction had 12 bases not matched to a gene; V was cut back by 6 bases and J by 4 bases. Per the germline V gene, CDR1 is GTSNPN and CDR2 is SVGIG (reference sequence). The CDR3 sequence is CACRDRDKKRTEAFF. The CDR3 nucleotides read TGTGCCTGTCGGGACAGGGATAAGAAACGCACTGAAGCTTTCTTT.

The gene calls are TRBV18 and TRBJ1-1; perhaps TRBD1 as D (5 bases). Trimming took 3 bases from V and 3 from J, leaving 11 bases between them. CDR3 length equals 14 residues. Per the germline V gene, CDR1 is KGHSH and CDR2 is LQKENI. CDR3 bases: TGTGCCAGCTCACCTGGCTTAGGGGACACTGAAGCTTTCTTT. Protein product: CASSPGLGDTEAFF. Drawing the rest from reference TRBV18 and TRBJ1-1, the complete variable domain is NAGVMQNPRHLVRRRGQEARLRCSPMKGHSHVYWYRQLPEEGLKFMVYLQKENIIDESGMPKERFSAEFPKEGPSILRIQQVVRGDSAAYFCASSPGLGDTEAFFGQGTRLTVV.

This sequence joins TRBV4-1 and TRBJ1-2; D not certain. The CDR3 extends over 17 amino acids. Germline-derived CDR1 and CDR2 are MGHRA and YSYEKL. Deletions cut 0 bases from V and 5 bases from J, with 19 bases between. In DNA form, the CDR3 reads TGCGCCAGCAGCCAAGATCCAGGCCGGGCCCTGGTATATGGCTACACCTTC. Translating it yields CASSQDPGRALVYGYTF.